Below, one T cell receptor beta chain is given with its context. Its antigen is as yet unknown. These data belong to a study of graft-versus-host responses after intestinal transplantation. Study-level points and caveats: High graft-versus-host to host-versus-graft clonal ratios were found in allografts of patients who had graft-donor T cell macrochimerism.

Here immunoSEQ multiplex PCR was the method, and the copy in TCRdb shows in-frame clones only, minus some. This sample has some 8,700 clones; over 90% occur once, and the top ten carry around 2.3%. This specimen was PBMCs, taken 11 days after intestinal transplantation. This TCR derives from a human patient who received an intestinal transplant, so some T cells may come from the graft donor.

Here the CDR3 DNA reads TGTGCCAGCAGCTTACAATACCGGACTAGCGGGGGAACAGATACGCAGTATTTT. It encodes CASSLQYRTSGGTDTQYF. This sequence joins TRBV5-6 and TRBJ2-3, with 13 nucleotides matching TRBD2. CDR1 and CDR2 (germline): SGHDT, YYEEEE. Trimming at V came to 2 bases and at J to 3 bases, leaving 9 bases not matched to a gene. This CDR3 spans 18 amino acids. Supplemented by reference TRBV5-6 and TRBJ2-3, the full variable domain reads DAGVTQSPTHLIKTRGQQVTLRCSPKSGHDTVSWYQQALGQGPQFIFQYYEEEERQRGNFPDRFSGHQFPNYSSELNVNALLLGDSALYLCASSLQYRTSGGTDTQYFGPGTRLTVL.